This TCR beta chain was identified during a study of blood T cell repertoires in COVID-19. Across the study: Researchers got acute and convalescent COVID-19 samples from the United States, Italy and Spain. Sources were T cells, B-cell-depleted T cells, or PBMCs; the material itself was cDNA or gDNA.

In the original processing: The assay estimated nucleated cells by amplifying reference gene primers. The repertoire was sequenced with immunoSEQ multiplex PCR; TCRdb's copy has only in-frame clones and lacks some. The V and J calls and the clone size are those of that table, but D and trimming were determined from the DNA. The sample lists around 120,000 clones, about 86% seen once, with approximately 7.9% in the top ten. The CDR3 has 19 residues. Per the germline V gene, CDR1 is SGHAT and CDR2 is FQNNGV. V gave up 1 base and J gave up 4 bases; unmatched junction bases: 11. Sequencing was performed on peripheral blood. V is TRBV11-2 and J is TRBJ2-1; 12 positions agree with TRBD2. This receptor was taken from a man in his sixties or seventies who had recovered from COVID-19. The CDR3 nucleotides read TGTGCCAGCAGCTTAGTCAGCGGACTAGCGGGACCTAAGTACAATGAGCAGTTCTTC. This sequence encodes CASSLVSGLAGPKYNEQFF. The complete variable domain, with remaining parts taken from reference TRBV11-2 and TRBJ2-1, reads EAGVAQSPRYKIIEKRQSVAFWCNPISGHATLYWYQQILGQGPKLLIQFQNNGVVDDSQLPKDRFSAERLKGVDSTLKIQPAKLEDSAVYLCASSLVSGLAGPKYNEQFFGPGTRLTVL.